This is a list of T cell receptor beta chains from one sample in a study of T cells in Graves' hyperthyroidism and ophthalmopathy. In TCRdb, the multiplex PCR reads were re-called with MiXCR into one record per CDR3 protein. The data contain approximately 48,000 distinct CDR3 sequences, around half of them singletons. The specimen was peripheral blood or thyroid tissue (not recorded which). These receptors came from a woman aged 45-65 years with Graves' hyperthyroidism. Each CDR3 is given with its conserved first and last residue. The D gene is left open where the match is weak. Expanded clones are given a class, and other clones once, few, many or no size at all.

abundance	v_gene	d_gene	j_gene	CDR3nt	CDR3aa
many	TRBV7-2	.	TRBJ2-7	TGTGCCAGCAGCTTGTATGCTGGCTTCTACGAGCAGTACTTC	CASSLYAGFYEQYF
.	TRBV7-8	TRBD1	TRBJ1-6	TGTGCCAGCAGCATCGGACAGGGTTCACCCCTCCACTTT	CASSIGQGSPLHF
many	TRBV12-3/TRBV12-4	.	TRBJ1-2	TGTGCCAGCAGTTTGTACGGGCAGAGCAACCATGGCTACACCTTC	CASSLYGQSNHGYTF
many	TRBV19	.	TRBJ1-2	TGTGCCAGTAGATGGGAGGTTGGCAGCGGCTACACCTTC	CASRWEVGSGYTF
.	TRBV7-8	.	TRBJ2-7	TGTGCCAGCAGCTTAGCAGGCGAGCAGTACTTC	CASSLAGEQYF
many	TRBV20-1	TRBD2	TRBJ2-3	TGCAGTGCTAGAGATCGGCGGGGGTGGGACACAGATACGCAGTATTTT	CSARDRRGWDTDTQYF
many	TRBV10-3	.	TRBJ2-5	TGTGCCATCAGTGAGTGGGGGGAAGAGACCCAGTACTTC	CAISEWGEETQYF
.	TRBV15	TRBD2	TRBJ2-1	TGTGCCACCAGCAGAGATCGTCTAGCGGAGAACAATGAGCAGTTCTTC	CATSRDRLAENNEQFF
many	TRBV7-2	TRBD2	TRBJ2-5	TGTGCCAGCAGCGAACTAGCGGGCCGGCAAGAGACCCAGTACTTC	CASSELAGRQETQYF
many	TRBV7-6	TRBD1	TRBJ1-6	TGTGCCAGCAGCTTAAGCCCTAGGACAGGGAGGTCGAATTCACCCCTCCACTTT	CASSLSPRTGRSNSPLHF
.	TRBV15	TRBD2	TRBJ2-5	TGTGCCACCAGCAGGGACTTAGCGGGAGTGTGGGAGACCCAGTACTTC	CATSRDLAGVWETQYF
.	TRBV20-1	.	TRBJ2-7	TGCAGTGCTAGATCATTCCGGGACACCGCCTACGAGCAGTACTTC	CSARSFRDTAYEQYF
few	TRBV6-5	TRBD1	TRBJ2-3	TGTGCCAGCAGTCTAGTACAGGGGGGCACAGATACGCAGTATTTT	CASSLVQGGTDTQYF
.	TRBV29-1	.	TRBJ1-2	TGCAGCGTTGAGGGGAGCGGTGCGGGCTACACCTTC	CSVEGSGAGYTF
.	TRBV29-1	TRBD1	TRBJ2-2	TGCAGCGTGAGGGGGACAGGGGTTACCGGGGAGCTGCTTTTT	CSVRGTGVTGELLF
.	TRBV9	TRBD2	TRBJ2-5	TGTGCCAGCAGCGAACCGGGACTAGCGGTCCAAGAGACCCAGTACTTC	CASSEPGLAVQETQYF
.	TRBV19	TRBD2	TRBJ2-5	TGTGCCAGTAGCAGGACTAGCGGCCACCAAGAGACCCAGTACTTC	CASSRTSGHQETQYF
.	TRBV7-2	.	TRBJ2-7	TGTGCCAGCAGTCGCGGGGAGCCCTACGAGCAGTACTTC	CASSRGEPYEQYF
.	TRBV20-1	TRBD2	TRBJ2-7	TGCAGTGCTAGAGGTTCGGGAGCGGGAGGCGGGAACGAGCAGTACTTC	CSARGSGAGGGNEQYF
.	TRBV11-2	TRBD2	TRBJ2-5	TGTGCCAGCAGGCCGGGGGAGCGGGAGTGGGAGACCCAGTACTTC	CASRPGEREWETQYF
.	TRBV2	.	TRBJ1-1	TGTGCCAGCAGTGAACCCGTCAGCCAATACCACAGTCTGGGCACTGAAGCTTTCTTT	CASSEPVSQYHSLGTEAFF
once	TRBV7-9	TRBD2	TRBJ2-7	TGTGCCAGCAGCCCAGCGGGACCCTACGAGCAGTACTTC	CASSPAGPYEQYF
many	TRBV5-1	TRBD2	TRBJ2-7	TGCGCCAGCAGGTCCACCTGGACTAGCGGGAGGGCCGCGTACGAGCAGTACTTC	CASRSTWTSGRAAYEQYF
.	TRBV5-1	TRBD1	TRBJ2-3	TGCGCCAGCAGGGAGCCGGGACAGGGAAGCACAGATACGCAGTATTTT	CASREPGQGSTDTQYF
many	TRBV2	.	TRBJ1-6	TGTGCCAGCAGCAATAATTCACCCCTCCACTTT	CASSNNSPLHF
many	TRBV29-1	.	TRBJ1-1	TGCAGCTCCTTTACGGGGGTTACTGAAGCTTTCTTT	CSSFTGVTEAFF
many	TRBV7-9	.	TRBJ2-7	TGTGCCAGCAGCCTCCCGCGGCAGGGTCTCTCGTACGAGCAGTACTTC	CASSLPRQGLSYEQYF
.	TRBV25-1	TRBD2	TRBJ2-7	TGTGCCAGCAAGCGGGAGAATTACGAGCAGTACTTC	CASKRENYEQYF
many	TRBV2	.	TRBJ1-2	TGTGCCTCCCAGAGTTCCGGGACCTTCTCTGGCTACACCTTC	CASQSSGTFSGYTF
once	TRBV7-4	.	TRBJ1-1	TGTGCCAGCAGCCAGAGGGACGCGAACACTGAAGCTTTCTTT	CASSQRDANTEAFF
many	TRBV7-7	.	TRBJ2-2	TGTGCTAGCGGAGCAGGCGCGAACACCGGGGAGCTGTTTTTT	CASGAGANTGELFF
few	TRBV6-2/TRBV6-3	TRBD2	TRBJ2-3	TGTGCCAGCAGATTCGGCCTAGCGGGAGGTTTGGATACGCAGTATTTT	CASRFGLAGGLDTQYF
.	TRBV7-9	.	TRBJ1-3	TGTGCCAGCCGGGCCGGGAACCCAGGAAACACCATATATTTT	CASRAGNPGNTIYF
many	TRBV4-3	.	TRBJ2-7	TGCGCCAGCAGCCACTATCCTTCCCGGGACGGAACCTACGAGCAGTACTTC	CASSHYPSRDGTYEQYF
many	TRBV27	.	TRBJ1-5	TGTGCCAGCAGTTCCTATAGCAATCAGCCCCAGCATTTT	CASSSYSNQPQHF
many	TRBV14	.	TRBJ1-2	TGTGCCAGCAGCCCAGGCGGGGGCGGCTACACCTTC	CASSPGGGGYTF
.	TRBV11-2	TRBD1	TRBJ1-2	TGTGCCAGCAGCATACGACAGGGGAGCTATGGCTACACCTTC	CASSIRQGSYGYTF
many	TRBV7-2	TRBD1	TRBJ2-6	TGTGCCAGCACCATCGTACTTACAGGGGCTGGGGCCAACGTCCTGACTTTC	CASTIVLTGAGANVLTF
.	TRBV9	TRBD1	TRBJ1-2	TGTGCCAGTGATTCGGGGACAGGGGTCGGCTACACCTTC	CASDSGTGVGYTF
.	TRBV20-1	.	TRBJ2-7	TGCAGTGCTAGGGATAGTCGTGCTAGCACCTACGAGCAGTACTTC	CSARDSRASTYEQYF
many	TRBV10-1	.	TRBJ2-2	TGCGCCAGCAGTACGGGCAGGACGAACACCGGGGAGCTGTTTTTT	CASSTGRTNTGELFF
.	TRBV5-1	TRBD2	TRBJ2-7	TGCGCCAGCAGAGGGACTAGCGGGCAATACGAGCAGTACTTC	CASRGTSGQYEQYF
few	TRBV7-2	.	TRBJ1-1	TGTGCCAGCAGACCCCGGTCCCCGGGGGTAATGAACACTGAAGCTTTCTTT	CASRPRSPGVMNTEAFF
many	TRBV7-3	TRBD1	TRBJ2-7	TGTGCCAGCAGCCCCACGGGACAGGGTCACGAGCAGTACTTC	CASSPTGQGHEQYF
many	TRBV3-1	.	TRBJ2-5	TGTGCCAGCAGCCAAGGGGTTTTAGGCCAAGAGACCCAGTACTTC	CASSQGVLGQETQYF
few	TRBV7-8	.	TRBJ2-3	TGTGCCAGCAGCTTAAATGTCCGGGTCCGCACAGATACGCAGTATTTT	CASSLNVRVRTDTQYF
many	TRBV4-2	.	TRBJ1-1	TGTGCCAGCAGCCAAGAAGGGACCTGGGGGAACACTGAAGCTTTCTTT	CASSQEGTWGNTEAFF
.	TRBV6-5	.	TRBJ1-5	TGTGCCAGCAGTTATTCGCAAAAGGGCCAGCCCCAGCATTTT	CASSYSQKGQPQHF
.	TRBV12-3/TRBV12-4	.	TRBJ2-5	TGTGCCAGCAGTGAATTGTGGGGTCCCCAAGAGACCCAGTACTTC	CASSELWGPQETQYF
.	TRBV7-6	TRBD1	TRBJ2-6	TGTGCCAGCCTTCCCCCGGGACAGGGCTCTGGGGCCAACGTCCTGACTTTC	CASLPPGQGSGANVLTF
many	TRBV9	.	TRBJ1-2	TGTGCCAGCAGCCCTCAGGCAGACCGTAACTATGGCTACACCTTC	CASSPQADRNYGYTF
few	TRBV10-3	TRBD2	TRBJ2-7	TGTGCCCATTCCCAGGGCGGGAGGACCTACGAGCAGTACTTC	CAHSQGGRTYEQYF
.	TRBV6-1	.	TRBJ1-6	TGTGCCAGTAGTGAACTCGGGGCCTCTGCACCCCTCCACTTT	CASSELGASAPLHF
many	TRBV7-2	.	TRBJ1-1	TGTGCCAGCGCCAAAGAGGGAGGGGGGGTGGCGAATGAAGCTTTCTTT	CASAKEGGGVANEAFF
many	TRBV28	.	TRBJ2-7	TGTGCCAGCAGACCCAGAGGGGGGCCGACCTACGAGCAGTACTTC	CASRPRGGPTYEQYF
.	TRBV7-9	.	TRBJ2-5	TGTGCCAGCAGCTTGGAGGGCAGGGGCGAAGAGACCCAGTACTTC	CASSLEGRGEETQYF
.	TRBV6-5	TRBD1	TRBJ1-2	TGTGCCAGCAGTGAACAGGGGGCTGGCTACACCTTC	CASSEQGAGYTF